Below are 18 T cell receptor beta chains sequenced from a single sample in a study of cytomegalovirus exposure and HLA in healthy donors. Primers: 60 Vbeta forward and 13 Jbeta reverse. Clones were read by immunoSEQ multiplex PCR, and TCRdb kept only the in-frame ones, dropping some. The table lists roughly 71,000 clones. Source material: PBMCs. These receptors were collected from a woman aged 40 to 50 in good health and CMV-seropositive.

This CDR3 reads CASSEGREGGQETQYF. Written as DNA, the CDR3 is TGTGCCAGCAGTGAAGGCCGAGAAGGGGGACAAGAGACCCAGTACTTC. This chain connects TRBV6-4 to TRBJ2-5, with D maybe TRBD1 (6 bases). The CDR3 sequence is 16 residues long. Germline-derived CDR1 and CDR2 are MRHNA and SNTAGT. The germline V and J ends were trimmed by 3 bases and 2 bases, with 16 bases remaining between them.

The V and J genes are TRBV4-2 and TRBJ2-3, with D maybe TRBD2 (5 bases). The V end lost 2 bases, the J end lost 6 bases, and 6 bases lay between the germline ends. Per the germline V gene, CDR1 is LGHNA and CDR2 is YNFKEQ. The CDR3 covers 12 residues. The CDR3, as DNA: TGTGCCAGCAGCCAAACTAGGGATACGCAGTATTTT. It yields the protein CASSQTRDTQYF.

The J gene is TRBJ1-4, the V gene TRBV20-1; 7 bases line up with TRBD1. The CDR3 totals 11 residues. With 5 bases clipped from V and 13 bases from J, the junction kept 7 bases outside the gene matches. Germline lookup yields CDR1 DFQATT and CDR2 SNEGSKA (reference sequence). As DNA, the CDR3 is TGCAGTGCTCCAGGGGGAGAGGGACTGTTTTTT. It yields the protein CSAPGGEGLFF.

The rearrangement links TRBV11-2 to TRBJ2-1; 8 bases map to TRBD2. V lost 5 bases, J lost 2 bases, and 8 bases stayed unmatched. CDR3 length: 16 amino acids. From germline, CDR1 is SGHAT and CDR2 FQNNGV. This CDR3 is CASSEHSGSPYNEQFF. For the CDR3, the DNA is TGTGCCAGCAGCGAGCACAGCGGGAGTCCCTACAATGAGCAGTTCTTC.

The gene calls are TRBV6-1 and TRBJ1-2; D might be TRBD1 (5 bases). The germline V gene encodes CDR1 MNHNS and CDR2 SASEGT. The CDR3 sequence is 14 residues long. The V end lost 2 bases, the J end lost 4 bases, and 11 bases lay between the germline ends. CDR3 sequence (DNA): TGTGCCAGCAGTGAACGCAGGGACTCCTATGGCTACACCTTC. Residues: CASSERRDSYGYTF.

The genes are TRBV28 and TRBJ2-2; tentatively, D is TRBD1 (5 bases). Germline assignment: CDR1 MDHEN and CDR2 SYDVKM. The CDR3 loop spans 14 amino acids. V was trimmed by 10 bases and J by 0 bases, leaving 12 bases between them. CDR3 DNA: TGTGCCACCCCCAAGGGGTCGAACACCGGGGAGCTGTTTTTT. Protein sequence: CATPKGSNTGELFF.

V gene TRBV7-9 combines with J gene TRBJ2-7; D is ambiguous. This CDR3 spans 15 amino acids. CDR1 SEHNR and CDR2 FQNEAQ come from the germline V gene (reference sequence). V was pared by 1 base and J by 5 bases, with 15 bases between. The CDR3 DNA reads TGTGCCAGCAGCTTAGTAACAGAGTTCGTGGACGAGCAGTACTTC. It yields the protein CASSLVTEFVDEQYF.

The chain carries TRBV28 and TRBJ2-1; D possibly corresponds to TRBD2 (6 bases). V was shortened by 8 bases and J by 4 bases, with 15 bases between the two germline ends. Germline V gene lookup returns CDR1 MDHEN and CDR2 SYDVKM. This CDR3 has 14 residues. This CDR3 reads CASVTGTFYNEQFF. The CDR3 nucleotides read TGTGCCAGCGTAACCGGGACTTTTTACAATGAGCAGTTCTTC. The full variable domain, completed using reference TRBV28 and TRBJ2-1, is DVKVTQSSRYLVKRTGEKVFLECVQDMDHENMFWYRQDPGLGLRLIYFSYDVKMKEKGDIPEGYSVSREKKERFSLILESASTNQTSMYLCASVTGTFYNEQFFGPGTRLTVL.

DNA of the CDR3: TGTGCCAGCAGCTTATGGGGGGCAGATACGCAGTATTTT. It codes for CASSLWGADTQYF. The chain uses TRBV7-2 and TRBJ2-3, with a tentative D call TRBD2 (6 bases). There are 13 residues in the CDR3. Germline V gene sequence: CDR1 SGHTA, CDR2 FQGNSA. V lost 2 bases, J lost 4 bases, and 7 bases lay in between.

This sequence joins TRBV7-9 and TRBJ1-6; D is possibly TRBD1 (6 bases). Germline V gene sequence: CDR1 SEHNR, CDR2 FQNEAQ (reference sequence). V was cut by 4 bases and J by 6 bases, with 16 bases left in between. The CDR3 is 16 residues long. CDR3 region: CASSSNSGDPNSPLHF. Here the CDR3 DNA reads TGTGCCAGCAGCTCAAACTCAGGGGACCCTAATTCACCCCTCCACTTT.

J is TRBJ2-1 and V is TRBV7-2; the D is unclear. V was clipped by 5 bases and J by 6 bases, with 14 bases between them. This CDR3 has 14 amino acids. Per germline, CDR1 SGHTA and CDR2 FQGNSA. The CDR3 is CASSPYPSGNEQFF. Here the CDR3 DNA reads TGTGCCAGCAGCCCGTACCCATCAGGCAATGAGCAGTTCTTC. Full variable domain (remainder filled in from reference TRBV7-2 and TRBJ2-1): GAGVSQSPSNKVTEKGKDVELRCDPISGHTALYWYRQSLGQGLEFLIYFQGNSAPDKSGLPSDRFSAERTGGSVSTLTIQRTQQEDSAVYLCASSPYPSGNEQFFGPGTRLTVL.

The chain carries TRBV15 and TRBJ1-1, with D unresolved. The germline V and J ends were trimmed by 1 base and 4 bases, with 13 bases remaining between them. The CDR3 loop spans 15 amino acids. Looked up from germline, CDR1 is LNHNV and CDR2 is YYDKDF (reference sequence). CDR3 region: CATSRVSTGITEAFF. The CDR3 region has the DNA TGTGCCACCAGCAGAGTTAGTACGGGTATCACTGAAGCTTTCTTT.

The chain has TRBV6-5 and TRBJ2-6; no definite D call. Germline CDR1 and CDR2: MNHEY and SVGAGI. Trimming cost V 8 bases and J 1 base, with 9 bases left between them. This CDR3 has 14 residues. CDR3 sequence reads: CASARQSGANVLTF. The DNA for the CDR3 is TGTGCCAGCGCCCGTCAGTCTGGGGCCAACGTCCTGACTTTC.

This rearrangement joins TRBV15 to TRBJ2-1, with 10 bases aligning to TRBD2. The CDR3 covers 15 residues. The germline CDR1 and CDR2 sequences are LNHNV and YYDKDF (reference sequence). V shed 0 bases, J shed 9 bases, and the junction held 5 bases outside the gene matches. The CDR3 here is CATSREGTSEAEQFF. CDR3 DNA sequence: TGTGCCACCAGCAGAGAGGGGACTAGCGAGGCTGAGCAGTTCTTC.

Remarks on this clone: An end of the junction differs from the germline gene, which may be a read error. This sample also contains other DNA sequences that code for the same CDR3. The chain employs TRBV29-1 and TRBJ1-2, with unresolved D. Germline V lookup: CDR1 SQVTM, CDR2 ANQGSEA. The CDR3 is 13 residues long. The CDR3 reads CSVDRPRNYGYTF. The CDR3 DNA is TGCAGCGTTGACCGTCCCAGAAACTACGGCTACACCTTC.

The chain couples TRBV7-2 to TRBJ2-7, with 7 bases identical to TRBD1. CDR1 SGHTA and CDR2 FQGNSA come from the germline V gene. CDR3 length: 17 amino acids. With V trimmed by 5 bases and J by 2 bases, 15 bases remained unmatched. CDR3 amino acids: CASSPFLHRDSAYEQYF. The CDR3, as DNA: TGTGCCAGCAGCCCGTTTCTCCATCGGGACAGCGCCTACGAGCAGTACTTC.

CDR3 protein: CASSSRLAALQETQYF. For the CDR3, the DNA is TGTGCCAGCAGTTCGCGACTAGCAGCCCTCCAAGAGACCCAGTACTTC. V usage is TRBV6-5 and J usage is TRBJ2-5; TRBD2 aligns across 7 bases. The V segment lost 4 bases and the J segment 1 base; nucleotides outside the gene matches: 9. Germline CDR1 is MNHEY and CDR2 is SVGAGI. The length of the CDR3 is 16 residues.

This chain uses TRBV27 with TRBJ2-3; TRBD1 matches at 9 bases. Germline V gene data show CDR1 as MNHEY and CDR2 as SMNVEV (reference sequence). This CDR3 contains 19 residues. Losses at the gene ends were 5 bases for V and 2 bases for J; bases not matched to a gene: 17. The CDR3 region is CASSASAHPGQGNTDTQYF. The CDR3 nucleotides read TGTGCCAGCAGTGCCTCCGCACACCCGGGACAGGGCAACACAGATACGCAGTATTTT.